The clone carrying this T cell receptor (beta chain) was observed at least ten times. The antigen is not known. From roughly 390 ng of RNA, a library with molecular barcoded alpha/delta and beta/gamma adaptors was made. From the reads, TCRdb called clonotypes with MiXCR, one entry per CDR3 protein. Counted here are about 46,000 distinct CDR3 sequences, approximately 12% occurring once; the ten biggest clones make up just over 14%. This entry is derived from a study of read filtering for tumor transcriptome and immune sequencing. Study in general: TCR-mapped reads were about 3.5 to 10.27 million with IR-seq versus about 75 to 1,400 with RNA-seq. Findings and caveats of the study: Approximately 77% of IR-seq clonotypes had a single read, yet these held around 4% of reads.

CDR1 is LNHDA, CDR2 SQIVND, per germline (reference sequence). V was cut by 8 bases and J by 2 bases, with 9 bases left in between. The CDR3 is 13 amino acids. The rearrangement links TRBV19 to TRBJ2-2; D remains unclear. This TCR was recovered from a donor at least 40 years old with multiple myeloma. The sequenced material came from a population of CD138-negative cells sorted from bone marrow. The CDR3 loop reads CASLLSNTGELFF. The CDR3 DNA is TGTGCCAGTCTCCTAAGCAACACCGGGGAGCTGTTTTTT.